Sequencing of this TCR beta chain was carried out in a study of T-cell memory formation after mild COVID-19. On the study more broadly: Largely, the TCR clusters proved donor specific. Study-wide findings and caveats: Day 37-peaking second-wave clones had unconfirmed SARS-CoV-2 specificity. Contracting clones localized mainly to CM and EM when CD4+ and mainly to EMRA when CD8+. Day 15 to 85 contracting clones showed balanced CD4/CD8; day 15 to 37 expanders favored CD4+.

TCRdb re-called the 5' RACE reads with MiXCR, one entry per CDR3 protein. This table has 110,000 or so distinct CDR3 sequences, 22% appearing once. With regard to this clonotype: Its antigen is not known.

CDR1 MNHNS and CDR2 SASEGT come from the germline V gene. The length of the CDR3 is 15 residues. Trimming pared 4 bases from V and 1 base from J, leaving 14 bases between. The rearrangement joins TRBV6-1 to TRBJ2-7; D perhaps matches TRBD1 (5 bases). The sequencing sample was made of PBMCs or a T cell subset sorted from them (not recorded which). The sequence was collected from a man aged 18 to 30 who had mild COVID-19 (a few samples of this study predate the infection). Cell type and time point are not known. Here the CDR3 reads CASSALGQLSYEQYF. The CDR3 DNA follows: TGTGCCAGCAGTGCCTTGGGGCAGCTATCCTACGAGCAGTACTTC.